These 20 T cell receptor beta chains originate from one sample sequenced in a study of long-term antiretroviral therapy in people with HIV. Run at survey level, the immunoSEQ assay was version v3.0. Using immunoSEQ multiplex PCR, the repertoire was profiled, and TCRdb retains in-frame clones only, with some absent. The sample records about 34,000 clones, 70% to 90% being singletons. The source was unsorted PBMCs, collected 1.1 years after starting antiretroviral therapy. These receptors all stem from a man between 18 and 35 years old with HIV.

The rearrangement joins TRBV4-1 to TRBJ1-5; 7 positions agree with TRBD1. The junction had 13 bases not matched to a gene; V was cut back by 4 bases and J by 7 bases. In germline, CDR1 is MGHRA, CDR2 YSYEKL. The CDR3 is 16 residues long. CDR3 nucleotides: TGCGCCAGCAGCCTTGAATCGGACAGGTTAAGCCAGCCCCAGCATTTT. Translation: CASSLESDRLSQPQHF.

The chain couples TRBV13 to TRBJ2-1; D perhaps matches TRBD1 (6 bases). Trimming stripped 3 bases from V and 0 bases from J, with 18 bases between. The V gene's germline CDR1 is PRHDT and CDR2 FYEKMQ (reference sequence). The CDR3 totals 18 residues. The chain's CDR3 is CASSFRKGQGNSYNEQFF. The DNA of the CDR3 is TGTGCCAGCAGCTTCCGTAAGGGACAAGGGAACTCCTACAATGAGCAGTTCTTC.

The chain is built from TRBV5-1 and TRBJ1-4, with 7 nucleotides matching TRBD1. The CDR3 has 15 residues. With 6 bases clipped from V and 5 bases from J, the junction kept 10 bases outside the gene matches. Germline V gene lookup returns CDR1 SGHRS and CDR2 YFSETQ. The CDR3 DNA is TGCGCCAGCACCCAATTAGGGACAGCAAATGAAAAACTGTTTTTT. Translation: CASTQLGTANEKLFF.

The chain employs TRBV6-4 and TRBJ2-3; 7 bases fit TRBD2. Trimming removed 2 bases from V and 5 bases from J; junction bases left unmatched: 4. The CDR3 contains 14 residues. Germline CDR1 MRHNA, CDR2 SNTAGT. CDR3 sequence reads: CASSDGREKDTQYF. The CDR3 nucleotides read TGTGCCAGCAGTGACGGGCGGGAGAAAGATACGCAGTATTTT.

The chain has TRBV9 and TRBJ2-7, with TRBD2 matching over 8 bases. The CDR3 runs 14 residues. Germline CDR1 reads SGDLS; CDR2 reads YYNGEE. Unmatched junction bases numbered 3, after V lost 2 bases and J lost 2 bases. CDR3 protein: CASSVSGMAYEQYF. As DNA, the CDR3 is TGTGCCAGCAGCGTTAGCGGGATGGCCTACGAGCAGTACTTC.

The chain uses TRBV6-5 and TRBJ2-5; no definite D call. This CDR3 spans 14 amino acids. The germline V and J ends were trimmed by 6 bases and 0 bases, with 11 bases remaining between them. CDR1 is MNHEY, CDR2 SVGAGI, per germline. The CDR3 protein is CASSKHPYQETQYF. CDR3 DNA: TGTGCCAGCAGCAAACATCCGTACCAAGAGACCCAGTACTTC.

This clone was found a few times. In DNA, the CDR3 is TGTGCCTGGAGGAGAACAGGGTTGGTGAACTATGGCTACACCTTC. The encoded protein is CAWRRTGLVNYGYTF. The genes are TRBV30 and TRBJ1-2; D possibly corresponds to TRBD1 (6 bases). The CDR3 runs to 15 residues. CDR1 and CDR2 from the germline V gene are GTSNPN and SVGIG (reference sequence). Trimming took off 3 bases at V and 2 bases at J, with 16 bases between the two ends.

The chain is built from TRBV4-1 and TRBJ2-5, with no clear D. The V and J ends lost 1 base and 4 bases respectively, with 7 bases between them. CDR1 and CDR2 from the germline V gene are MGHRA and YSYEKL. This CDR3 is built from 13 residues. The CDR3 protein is CASSQVVGETQYF. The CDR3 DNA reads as TGCGCCAGCAGCCAAGTTGTGGGAGAGACCCAGTACTTC.

The chain's CDR3 is CASRVSERSPLHF. The CDR3 coding sequence is TGTGCCAGCAGGGTGAGTGAGCGATCACCCCTCCACTTT. The genes are TRBV2 and TRBJ1-6; D remains unclear. V was pared by 6 bases and J by 10 bases, with 13 bases between. CDR3 length equals 13 residues. Per germline, CDR1 SNHLY and CDR2 FYNNEI.

CDR3 region: CASSLSRVGDTQYF. CDR3 coding DNA: TGTGCCAGCAGCTTAAGCAGGGTTGGAGATACGCAGTATTTT. The chain combines TRBV7-3 with TRBJ2-3; weak D call: TRBD1 (5 bases). There are 14 residues in the CDR3. V gave up 1 base and J gave up 5 bases, with 10 bases separating them. CDR1 and CDR2 (germline): SGHTA, FQGTGA.

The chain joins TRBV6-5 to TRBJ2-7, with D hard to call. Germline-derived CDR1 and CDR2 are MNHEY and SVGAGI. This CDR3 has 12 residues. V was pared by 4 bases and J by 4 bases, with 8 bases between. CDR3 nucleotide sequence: TGTGCCAGCAGTTCCGGACGGTACGAGCAGTACTTC. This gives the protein CASSSGRYEQYF.

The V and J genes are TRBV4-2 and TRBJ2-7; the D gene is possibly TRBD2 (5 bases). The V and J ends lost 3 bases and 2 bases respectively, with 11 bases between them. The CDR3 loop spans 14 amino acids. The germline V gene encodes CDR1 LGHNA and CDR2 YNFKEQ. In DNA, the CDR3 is TGTGCCAGCAGCCACCCGAATAGCGCCTACGAGCAGTACTTC. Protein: CASSHPNSAYEQYF.

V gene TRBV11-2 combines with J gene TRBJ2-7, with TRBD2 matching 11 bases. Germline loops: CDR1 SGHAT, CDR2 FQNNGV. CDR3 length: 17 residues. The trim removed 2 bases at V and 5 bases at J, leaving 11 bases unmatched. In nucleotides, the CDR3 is TGTGCCAGCAGCTTAATGCCGCCGGGACTAGCGGACCACGAGCAGTACTTC. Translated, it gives CASSLMPPGLADHEQYF.

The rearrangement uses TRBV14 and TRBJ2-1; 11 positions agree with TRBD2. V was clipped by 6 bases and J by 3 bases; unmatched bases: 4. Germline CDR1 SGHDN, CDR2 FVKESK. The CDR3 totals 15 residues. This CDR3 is CASRPGTSGYNEQFF. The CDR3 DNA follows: TGTGCCAGCAGACCCGGGACTAGCGGCTACAATGAGCAGTTCTTC.

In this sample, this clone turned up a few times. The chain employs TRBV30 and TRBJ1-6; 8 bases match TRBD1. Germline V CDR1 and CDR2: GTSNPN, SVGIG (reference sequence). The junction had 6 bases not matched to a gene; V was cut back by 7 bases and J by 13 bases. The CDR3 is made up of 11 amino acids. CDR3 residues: CASTGEKPLHF. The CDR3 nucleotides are TGTGCCTCGACAGGGGAAAAGCCCCTCCACTTT.

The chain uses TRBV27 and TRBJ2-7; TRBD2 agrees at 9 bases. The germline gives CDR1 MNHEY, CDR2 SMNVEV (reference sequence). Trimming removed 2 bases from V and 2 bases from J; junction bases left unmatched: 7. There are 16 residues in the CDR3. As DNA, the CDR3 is TGTGCCAGCAGTTTAAATTCCCTAGCGGGAACCTACGAGCAGTACTTC. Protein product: CASSLNSLAGTYEQYF.

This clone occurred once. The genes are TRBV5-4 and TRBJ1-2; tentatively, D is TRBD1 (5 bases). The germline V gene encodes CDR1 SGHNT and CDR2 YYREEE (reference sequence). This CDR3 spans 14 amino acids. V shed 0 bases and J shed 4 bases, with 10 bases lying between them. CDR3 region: CASSLEGGTYGYTF. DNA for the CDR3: TGTGCCAGCAGCTTGGAGGGAGGGACCTATGGCTACACCTTC.

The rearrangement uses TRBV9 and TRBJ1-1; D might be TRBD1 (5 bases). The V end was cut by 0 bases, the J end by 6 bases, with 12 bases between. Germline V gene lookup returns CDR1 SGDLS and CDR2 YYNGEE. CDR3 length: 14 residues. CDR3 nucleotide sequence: TGTGCCAGCAGCGTAGGCCAGGGTGGGCCTGAAGCTTTCTTT. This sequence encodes CASSVGQGGPEAFF.

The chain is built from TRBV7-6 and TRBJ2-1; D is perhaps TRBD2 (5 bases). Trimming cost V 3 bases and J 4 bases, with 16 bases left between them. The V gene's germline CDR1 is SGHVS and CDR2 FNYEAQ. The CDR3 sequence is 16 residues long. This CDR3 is CASSFSSGPDYNEQFF. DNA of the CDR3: TGTGCCAGCAGCTTCTCCAGCGGCCCCGATTACAATGAGCAGTTCTTC.

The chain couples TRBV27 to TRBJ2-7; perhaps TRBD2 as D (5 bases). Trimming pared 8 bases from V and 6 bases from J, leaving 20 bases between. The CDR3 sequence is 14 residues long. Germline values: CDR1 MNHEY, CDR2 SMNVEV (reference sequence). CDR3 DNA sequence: TGTGCCAGCTGGCCCTTGGGCCAGGCGGGCGAGCAGTACTTC. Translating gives CASWPLGQAGEQYF.